These 2 T cell receptor beta chains share one sample of origin, sequenced in a study of shared clonotypes between healthy human individuals. CD8 cells classed as naive were CD45RO-negative and positively selected for CCR7, excluding terminally differentiated effector memory CD45RA+ cells. Data came from immunoSEQ multiplex PCR; TCRdb stores just in-frame clones and leaves some out. Here the sample spans some 2,000,000 clones, approximately 95% being singletons. Sequencing was done on a sample of naive CD8+ T cells sorted from blood. These receptors came from a man aged 18 to 30 in good health.

This clone was detected ten times or more. Other DNA sequences within the sample encode an identical CDR3. The J gene is TRBJ1-1, the V gene TRBV27; D not resolved. In germline, CDR1 is MNHEY, CDR2 SMNVEV (reference sequence). This CDR3 spans 13 amino acids. Trimming removed 0 bases at V and 0 bases at J, with 2 bases between. The CDR3 loop is CASSLSVNTEAFF. CDR3 sequence (DNA): TGTGCCAGCAGTTTATCAGTGAACACTGAAGCTTTCTTT.

Here the CDR3 reads CASSYGWGLETQYF. The CDR3 region has the DNA TGTGCCAGCAGCTACGGATGGGGGCTAGAGACCCAGTACTTC. The rearrangement links TRBV5-6 to TRBJ2-5; D might be TRBD1 (6 bases). The V gene lost 3 bases and the J gene lost 4 bases, with 13 bases spanning the gap. The CDR3 runs 14 residues. The germline gives CDR1 SGHDT, CDR2 YYEEEE. Full variable domain (missing parts from reference TRBV5-6 and TRBJ2-5): DAGVTQSPTHLIKTRGQQVTLRCSPKSGHDTVSWYQQALGQGPQFIFQYYEEEERQRGNFPDRFSGHQFPNYSSELNVNALLLGDSALYLCASSYGWGLETQYFGPGTRLLVL.